Detailed here is one T cell receptor beta chain. One end of the junction is discordant with germline, which a read error may explain. These data come from a study of spatial heterogeneity in lung cancer. Study as a whole: Samples came from 65 to 75 TRACERx patients with untreated early-stage lung cancer. As counted in raw reads, each unique TCR and UMI combination appeared more than ten times on average.

Stated time point: blood at routine non-recurrence follow-up after resection. Tumor, nontumor lung or frozen PBMC supplied whole RNA, sequenced without sorting. The length of the CDR3 is 16 residues. The library protocol tagged each TCR cDNA with a unique molecular identifier. TCRdb reanalysed the 5' RACE reads using MiXCR and keeps one entry per CDR3 protein. The data show about 120,000 distinct CDR3 sequences, 12% seen once. The sequenced sample was PBMCs, obtained at follow-up. The rearrangement uses TRBV12-3 or TRBV12-4 and TRBJ2-7, with 8 bases that match TRBD1. This clonotype was obtained from a male donor with early-stage non-small cell lung cancer. The CDR3 sequence is CSSSPPTWDRHYEQYF. As DNA, the CDR3 is TGTTCCAGCAGTCCCCCAACCTGGGACAGGCACTACGAGCAGTACTTC.